A selection of T cell receptor beta chains follows, all from one sample in a study of T cells after yellow fever vaccination. TCRdb called the 5' RACE reads again in MiXCR, with one record for every CDR3 protein. The sample has about 130,000 distinct CDR3 sequences, about 8.2% seen once. The source material was CD8+ T cells sorted from PBMCs, sampled on the day of the yellow fever booster vaccination. The receptors come from a man younger than 35 who received the YFV17D yellow fever vaccine. Both conserved end residues are part of each CDR3. The D gene is left open where the match is weak. Clone size, where shown, is once, few, many, or a class for clones that have expanded.

V gene	D gene	clone size	J gene	CDR3 protein	CDR3 DNA
TRBV12-3/TRBV12-4	.	few	TRBJ1-1	CASSLDRTEAFF	TGTGCCAGCAGTTTAGACAGAACTGAAGCTTTCTTT
TRBV18	.	few	TRBJ1-4	CASSPPGQTNEKLFF	TGTGCCAGCTCACCACCCGGCCAGACTAATGAAAAACTGTTTTTT
TRBV20-1	.	few	TRBJ1-1	CSARDRRGARNTEAFF	TGCAGTGCTAGAGATCGTCGGGGGGCGAGGAACACTGAAGCTTTCTTT
TRBV6-1	.	many	TRBJ1-2	CASSDKSTNYGYTF	TGTGCCAGCAGTGACAAAAGTACTAACTATGGCTACACCTTC
TRBV12-5	.	many	TRBJ1-1	CASGSQDTEAFF	TGTGCTAGTGGTTCTCAGGACACTGAAGCTTTCTTT
TRBV4-1	.	many	TRBJ2-5	CASSQEPQGTYQETQYF	TGCGCCAGCAGCCAAGAGCCCCAGGGGACGTACCAAGAGACCCAGTACTTC
TRBV15	TRBD1	many	TRBJ2-1	CATGDGQGSSEQFF	TGTGCCACCGGGGACGGACAGGGGTCAAGTGAGCAGTTCTTC
TRBV5-5	.	.	TRBJ2-5	CASSLVGAEETQYF	TGTGCCAGCAGCTTGGTGGGGGCTGAGGAGACCCAGTACTTC
TRBV9	.	.	TRBJ1-5	CASSVGTGNQPQHF	TGTGCCAGCAGCGTAGGCACAGGGAATCAGCCCCAGCATTTT
TRBV7-9	TRBD1	few	TRBJ2-5	CASSSGTGRATQYF	TGTGCCAGCAGCTCAGGGACAGGGAGGGCGACCCAGTACTTC
TRBV9	.	few	TRBJ2-2	CASSAPQGYTGELFF	TGTGCCAGCAGCGCCCCGCAAGGGTACACCGGGGAGCTGTTTTTT
TRBV3-1	.	few	TRBJ1-1	CASSQRGVVVDTEAFF	TGTGCCAGCAGCCAAAGGGGGGTCGTAGTGGATACTGAAGCTTTCTTT
TRBV7-6	.	few	TRBJ2-7	CASSLGQNYEQYF	TGTGCCAGCAGCTTAGGTCAGAACTACGAGCAGTACTTC
TRBV10-2	TRBD1	.	TRBJ2-2	CASSESGTGDTGELFF	TGCGCCAGCAGTGAGTCGGGGACAGGGGACACCGGGGAGCTGTTTTTT
TRBV4-1	.	.	TRBJ2-1	CASSLRDWNSNEQFF	TGCGCCAGCAGCCTCCGGGACTGGAATTCCAATGAGCAGTTCTTC
TRBV5-1	.	.	TRBJ2-3	CASSLGLGHETPPDTQYF	TGCGCCAGCAGCTTGGGGCTGGGGCATGAAACCCCTCCAGATACGCAGTATTTT
TRBV5-1	TRBD2	few	TRBJ2-1	CASSLTSGESYNEQFF	TGCGCCAGCAGCCTGACTAGCGGCGAGTCCTACAATGAGCAGTTCTTC
TRBV6-6	.	.	TRBJ2-5	CASSPFGGQETQYF	TGTGCCAGCAGTCCTTTTGGGGGCCAAGAGACCCAGTACTTC
TRBV7-9	.	many	TRBJ2-1	CASSSDGSSYNEQFF	TGTGCCAGCAGCTCGGACGGTAGCTCCTACAATGAGCAGTTCTTC
TRBV6-1	TRBD1	few	TRBJ2-2	CASSAPHRGTGELFF	TGTGCCAGCAGCGCCCCACACAGGGGCACCGGGGAGCTGTTTTTT
TRBV4-1	TRBD2	few	TRBJ2-7	CASSQQAGRSYEQYF	TGCGCCAGCAGCCAACAAGCGGGGCGGTCCTACGAGCAGTACTTC